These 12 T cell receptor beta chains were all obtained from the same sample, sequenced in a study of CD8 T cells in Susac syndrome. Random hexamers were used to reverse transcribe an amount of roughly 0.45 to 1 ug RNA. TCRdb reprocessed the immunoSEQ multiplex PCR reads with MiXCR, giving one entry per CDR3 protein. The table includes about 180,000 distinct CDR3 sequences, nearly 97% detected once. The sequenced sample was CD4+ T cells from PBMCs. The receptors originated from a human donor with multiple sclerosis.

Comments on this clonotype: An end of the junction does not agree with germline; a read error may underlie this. The CDR3, as DNA: TGCAGCGCCCGGGACAGGGGGTCCTCCGAGCAGTACTTC. This sequence encodes CSARDRGSSEQYF. The gene calls are TRBV29-1 and TRBJ2-7, with TRBD1 identical over 11 bases. CDR3 length: 13 amino acids. The germline CDR1 and CDR2 sequences are SQVTM and ANQGSEA.

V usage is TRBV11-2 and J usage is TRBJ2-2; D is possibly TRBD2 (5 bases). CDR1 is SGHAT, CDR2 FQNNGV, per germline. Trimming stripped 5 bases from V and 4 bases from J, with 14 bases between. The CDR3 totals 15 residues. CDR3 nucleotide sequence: TGTGCCAGCAGCCGACCGGTGCGGGTCACCGGGGAGCTGTTTTTT. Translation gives CASSRPVRVTGELFF.

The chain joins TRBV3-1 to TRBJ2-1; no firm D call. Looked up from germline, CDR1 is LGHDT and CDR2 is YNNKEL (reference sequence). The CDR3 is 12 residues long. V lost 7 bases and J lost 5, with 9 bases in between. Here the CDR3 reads CASTTLNNEQFF. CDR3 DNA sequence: TGTGCCAGCACCACTCTCAACAATGAGCAGTTCTTC.

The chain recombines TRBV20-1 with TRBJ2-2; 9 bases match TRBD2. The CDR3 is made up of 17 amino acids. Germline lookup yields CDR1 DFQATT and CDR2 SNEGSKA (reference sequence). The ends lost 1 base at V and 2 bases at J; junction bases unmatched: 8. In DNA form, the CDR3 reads TGCAGTGCTAGAGCATTAAGCGGGGGGACTAACACCGGGGAGCTGTTTTTT. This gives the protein CSARALSGGTNTGELFF.

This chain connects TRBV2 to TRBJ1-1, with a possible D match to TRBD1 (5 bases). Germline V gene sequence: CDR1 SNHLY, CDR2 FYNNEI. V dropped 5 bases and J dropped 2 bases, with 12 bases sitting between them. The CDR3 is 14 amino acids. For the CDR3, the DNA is TGTGCCAGCAGTAACAGGTTGGCCAACACTGAAGCTTTCTTT. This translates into CASSNRLANTEAFF.

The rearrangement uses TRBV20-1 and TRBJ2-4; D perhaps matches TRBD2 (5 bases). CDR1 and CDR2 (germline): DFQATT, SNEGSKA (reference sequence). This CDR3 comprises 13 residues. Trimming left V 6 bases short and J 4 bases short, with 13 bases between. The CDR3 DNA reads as TGCAGTGCCCCCCTTCGGGAAAAAAACATTCAGTACTTC. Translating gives CSAPLREKNIQYF.

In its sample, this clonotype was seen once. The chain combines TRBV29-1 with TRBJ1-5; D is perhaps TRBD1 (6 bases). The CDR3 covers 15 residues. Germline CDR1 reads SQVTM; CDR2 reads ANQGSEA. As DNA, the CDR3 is TGCAACCCGGCTTCGAGGGGGTTCAGCAATCAGCCCCAGCATTTT. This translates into CNPASRGFSNQPQHF. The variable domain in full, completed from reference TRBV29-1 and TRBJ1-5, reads SAVISQKPSRDICQRGTSLTIQCQVDSQVTMMFWYRQQPGQSLTLIATANQGSEATYESGFVIDKFPISRPNLTFSTLTVSNMSPEDSSIYLCNPASRGFSNQPQHFGDGTRLSIL.

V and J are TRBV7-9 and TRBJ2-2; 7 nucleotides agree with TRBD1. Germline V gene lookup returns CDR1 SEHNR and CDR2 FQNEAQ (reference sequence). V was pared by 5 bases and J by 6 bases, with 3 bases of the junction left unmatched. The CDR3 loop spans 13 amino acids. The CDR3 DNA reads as TGTGCCAGCAGCCAACAGGGGTCCGGGGAGCTGTTTTTT. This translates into CASSQQGSGELFF.

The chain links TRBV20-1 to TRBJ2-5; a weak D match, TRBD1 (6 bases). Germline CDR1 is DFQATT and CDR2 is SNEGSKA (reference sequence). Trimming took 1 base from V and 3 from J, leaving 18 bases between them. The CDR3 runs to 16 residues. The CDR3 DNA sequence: TGCAGTGCTAGAGGAACCGGGACAAACAGAGAAGAGACCCAGTACTTC. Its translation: CSARGTGTNREETQYF.

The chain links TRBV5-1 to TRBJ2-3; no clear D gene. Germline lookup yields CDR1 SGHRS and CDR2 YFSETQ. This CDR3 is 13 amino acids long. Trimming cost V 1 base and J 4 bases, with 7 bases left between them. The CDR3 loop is CASSLSGADTQYF. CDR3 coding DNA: TGCGCCAGCAGCTTGTCGGGTGCAGATACGCAGTATTTT.

The CDR3 region is CSARGRDTQNSPLHF. DNA of the CDR3: TGCAGTGCTAGAGGCCGGGACACTCAAAATTCACCCCTCCACTTT. The V and J genes are TRBV20-1 and TRBJ1-6; maybe TRBD1 (6 bases). The germline gives CDR1 DFQATT, CDR2 SNEGSKA (reference sequence). The CDR3 runs 15 residues. Trimming cost V 1 base and J 7 bases, with 14 bases left between them.

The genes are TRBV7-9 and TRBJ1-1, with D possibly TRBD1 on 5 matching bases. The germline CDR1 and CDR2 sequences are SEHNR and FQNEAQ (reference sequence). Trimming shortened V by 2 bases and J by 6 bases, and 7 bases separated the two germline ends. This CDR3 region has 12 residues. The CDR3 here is CASSLQGAEAFF. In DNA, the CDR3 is TGTGCCAGCAGCTTACAGGGAGCTGAAGCTTTCTTT.